Sequencing of this T cell receptor beta chain was carried out in a study of blood T cells in healthy people across ages. Study-level points and caveats: Higher naive T cell percentage went strongly together with higher TCR beta diversity.

From germline, CDR1 is SQVTM and CDR2 ANQGSEA. V lost 4 bases to trimming and J lost 8 bases, with 9 bases between them. The CDR3 has 11 amino acids. Alongside a J-beta primer mix, a sample-barcoded 5' primer served in a second PCR lasting about 7 to 11 cycles. TCRdb independently ran MiXCR on the 5' RACE reads; one entry per CDR3 protein. Of roughly 650,000 distinct CDR3 sequences listed, roughly 32% are singletons. Caucasian, healthy and from Russia, the donors were aged between about 6 and 100. Concerning this clonotype: Antigen unknown.

Sequencing was done on a sample of blood. This rearrangement joins TRBV29-1 to TRBJ2-1; D not resolved. The TCR originated in a woman older than 75 in good health. The CDR3 reads CSVARRDEQFF. The CDR3 coding sequence is TGCAGCGTTGCGCGACGGGATGAGCAGTTCTTC.